The following is a T cell receptor (beta chain) sequence with its context. This record belongs to a study of blood T cell repertoires in COVID-19. Background on the study: Material from acute and convalescent COVID-19 was sourced from the United States, Italy and Spain.

Authors' data handling: Nucleated cell number was recorded as an estimate derived from reference gene primer amplification. Only in-frame clones appear in the TCRdb table, and some are missing; sequencing was by immunoSEQ multiplex PCR. V and J calls and clone size are copied from that table; D and trimming were computed from the DNA. The data hold a few hundred thousand clones, with 88% observed a single time. The CDR3 covers 16 residues. CDR1 and CDR2 (germline): SGHDN, FVKESK. V was pared by 1 base and J by 0 bases, with 10 bases between. Living in 24 US areas, the participants were between about 18 and 100 years of age. Researchers sorted participants into cohorts using their self-reported clinical history.

The receptor comes from a woman younger than 45 who had been exposed to COVID-19. This rearrangement joins TRBV14 to TRBJ2-1; no clear D. Sequencing input: PBMCs or T cells enriched from blood (not recorded which). CDR3: CASSQGLQSSYNEQFF. The CDR3 nucleotides read TGTGCCAGCAGCCAAGGGCTCCAAAGCTCCTACAATGAGCAGTTCTTC.